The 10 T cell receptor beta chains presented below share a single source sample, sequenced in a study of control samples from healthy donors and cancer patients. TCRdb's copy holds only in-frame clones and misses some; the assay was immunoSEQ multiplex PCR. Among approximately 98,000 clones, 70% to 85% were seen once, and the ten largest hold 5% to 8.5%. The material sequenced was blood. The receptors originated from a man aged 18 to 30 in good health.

The CDR3 DNA is TGTGCCAGCTCACCAACCGTCGCGTTGGCTTCTGGAAACACCATATATTTT. It encodes CASSPTVALASGNTIYF. V usage is TRBV18 and J usage is TRBJ1-3; D remains ambiguous. Looked up from germline, CDR1 is KGHSH and CDR2 is LQKENI. Trimming took off 2 bases at V and 1 base at J, with 15 bases between the two ends. The CDR3 has 17 amino acids.

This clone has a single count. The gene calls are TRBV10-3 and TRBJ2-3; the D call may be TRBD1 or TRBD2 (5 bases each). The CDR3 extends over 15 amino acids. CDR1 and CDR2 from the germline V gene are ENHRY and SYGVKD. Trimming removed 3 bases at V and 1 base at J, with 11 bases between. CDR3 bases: TGTGCCATCAGTGACAGGGACGAAGGCACAGATACGCAGTATTTT. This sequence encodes CAISDRDEGTDTQYF.

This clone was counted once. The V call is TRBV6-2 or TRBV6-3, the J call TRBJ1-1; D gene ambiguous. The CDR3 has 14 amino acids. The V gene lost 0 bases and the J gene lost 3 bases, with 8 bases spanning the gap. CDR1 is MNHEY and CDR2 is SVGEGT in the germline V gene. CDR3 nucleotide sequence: TGTGCCAGCAGTTACTCGAGGGTTTACACTGAAGCTTTCTTT. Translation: CASSYSRVYTEAFF.

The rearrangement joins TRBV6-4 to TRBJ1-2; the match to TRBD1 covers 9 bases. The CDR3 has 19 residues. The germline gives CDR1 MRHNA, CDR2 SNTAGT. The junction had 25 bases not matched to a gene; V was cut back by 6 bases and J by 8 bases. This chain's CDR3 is CASRGSVTRTGASMRGYTF. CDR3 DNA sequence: TGTGCCAGCAGGGGCTCCGTCACTCGGACAGGGGCCTCTATGAGGGGCTACACCTTC.

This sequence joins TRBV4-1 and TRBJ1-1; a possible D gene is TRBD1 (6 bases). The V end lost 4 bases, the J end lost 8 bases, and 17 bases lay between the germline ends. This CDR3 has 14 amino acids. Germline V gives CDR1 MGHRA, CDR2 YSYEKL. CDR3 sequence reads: CASSPRGETTEAFF. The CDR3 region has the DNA TGCGCCAGCAGCCCCAGGGGTGAAACGACCGAAGCTTTCTTT.

For the CDR3, the DNA is TGTGCCAGCAGCCTTCACCGGGGTTCCTCCACAGATACGCAGTATTTT. Its protein is CASSLHRGSSTDTQYF. This chain joins TRBV14 and TRBJ2-3; a possible D gene is TRBD2 (5 bases). Germline CDR1 reads SGHDN; CDR2 reads FVKESK. V was clipped by 4 bases and J by 2 bases, with 16 bases between them. There are 16 residues in the CDR3.

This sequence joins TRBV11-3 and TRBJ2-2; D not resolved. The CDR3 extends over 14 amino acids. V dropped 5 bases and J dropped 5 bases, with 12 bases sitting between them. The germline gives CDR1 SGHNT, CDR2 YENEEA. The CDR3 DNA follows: TGTGCCAGCAGCCCCCCTTTGGGGACCGGGGAGCTGTTTTTT. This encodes CASSPPLGTGELFF.

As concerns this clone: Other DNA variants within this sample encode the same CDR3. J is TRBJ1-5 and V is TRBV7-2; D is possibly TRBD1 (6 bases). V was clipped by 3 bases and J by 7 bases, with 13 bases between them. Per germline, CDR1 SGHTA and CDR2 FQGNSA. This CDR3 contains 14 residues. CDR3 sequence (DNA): TGTGCCAGCAGCTTTAGGGGGGCGGGGCAGCCCCAGCATTTT. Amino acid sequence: CASSFRGAGQPQHF.

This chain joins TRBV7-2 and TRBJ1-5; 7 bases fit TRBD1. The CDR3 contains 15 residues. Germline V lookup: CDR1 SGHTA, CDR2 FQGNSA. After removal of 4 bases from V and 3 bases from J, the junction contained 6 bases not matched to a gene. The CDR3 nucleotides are TGTGCCAGCAGCTCTACAGGGGTTTTCAATCAGCCCCAGCATTTT. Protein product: CASSSTGVFNQPQHF.

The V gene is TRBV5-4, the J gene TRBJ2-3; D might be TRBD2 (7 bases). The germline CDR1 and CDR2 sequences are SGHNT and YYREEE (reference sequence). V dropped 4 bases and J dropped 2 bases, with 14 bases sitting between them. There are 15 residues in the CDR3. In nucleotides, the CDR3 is TGTGCCAGCAGCCGACCCGGGGGGCTCACAGATACGCAGTATTTT. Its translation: CASSRPGGLTDTQYF. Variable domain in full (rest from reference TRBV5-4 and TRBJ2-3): ETGVTQSPTHLIKTRGQQVTLRCSSQSGHNTVSWYQQALGQGPQFIFQYYREEENGRGNFPPRFSGLQFPNYSSELNVNALELDDSALYLCASSRPGGLTDTQYFGPGTRLTVL.